These 24 T cell receptor beta chains came from one sample sequenced in a study of T cells in Graves' hyperthyroidism and ophthalmopathy. Amplification yielded TCR beta CDR3 regions, with RNA transcripts as the source. The primer set for the first-round RT-PCR of the TCR CDR3 was HTBI. MiXCR, run by TCRdb on the multiplex PCR reads, gives a single entry per CDR3 protein. The table includes around 540,000 distinct CDR3 sequences, about 16% detected once. Sequencing was carried out using blood. The source is a young woman with Graves' ophthalmopathy.

In this sample, this clonotype turned up many times. The chain recombines TRBV3-1 with TRBJ2-2; no reliable D call. Trimming took 0 bases from V and 2 from J, leaving 7 bases between them. The CDR3 spans 15 residues. Looked up from germline, CDR1 is LGHDT and CDR2 is YNNKEL (reference sequence). The CDR3 sequence is CASSQDLGNTGELFF. CDR3 coding DNA: TGTGCCAGCAGCCAAGATCTGGGAAACACCGGGGAGCTGTTTTTT.

There are many counts of this clonotype. V usage is TRBV6-2 or TRBV6-3 and J usage is TRBJ2-1; the D call may be TRBD1 or TRBD2 (5 bases each). Germline V lookup: CDR1 MNHEY, CDR2 SVGEGT. The CDR3 is 11 amino acids. Trimming left V 2 bases short and J 9 bases short, with 5 bases between. Written as DNA, the CDR3 is TGTGCCAGCAGTTACGGGGGTGAGCAGTTCTTC. Protein: CASSYGGEQFF.

This clonotype was counted only a few times. The chain combines TRBV27 with TRBJ2-7; D may be TRBD1 (6 bases). Trimming shortened V by 4 bases and J by 7 bases, and 17 bases separated the two germline ends. The CDR3 is 14 residues long. Germline CDR1 is MNHEY and CDR2 is SMNVEV (reference sequence). The CDR3 region has the DNA TGTGCCAGCAGTTCAGACAGGTACTTTGGAGAGCAGTACTTC. It codes for CASSSDRYFGEQYF.

The table lists this clonotype with many counts. The J gene is TRBJ2-3, the V gene TRBV29-1; a possible D gene is TRBD2 (5 bases). Trimming pared 1 base from V and 6 bases from J, leaving 14 bases between. The CDR3 sequence is 14 residues long. In germline, CDR1 is SQVTM, CDR2 ANQGSEA. The DNA of the CDR3 is TGCAGCGTTGAAGGGTCGAAGGGAGTGGATACGCAGTATTTT. Encoded protein: CSVEGSKGVDTQYF.

The rearrangement links TRBV4-1 to TRBJ2-2, with 7 positions matching TRBD1. This CDR3 comprises 15 residues. V lost 0 bases to trimming and J lost 6 bases; unmatched junction nucleotides: 4. Germline assignment: CDR1 MGHRA and CDR2 YSYEKL. The CDR3 reads CASSQEGTVPGELFF. In DNA form, the CDR3 reads TGCGCCAGCAGCCAAGAAGGGACAGTTCCCGGGGAGCTGTTTTTT.

This clonotype has ten or more counts. The rearrangement links TRBV2 to TRBJ2-1; no clear D gene. The V gene lost 6 bases and the J gene lost 0 bases, with 6 bases spanning the gap. The germline CDR1 and CDR2 sequences are SNHLY and FYNNEI. The CDR3 runs 13 residues. CDR3 residues: CASRLSSYNEQFF. In DNA form, the CDR3 reads TGTGCCAGCAGGTTGAGCTCCTACAATGAGCAGTTCTTC.

CDR3 region: CASSLETGAFNQPQHF. CDR3 sequence (DNA): TGTGCCAGCAGTCTTGAGACAGGGGCTTTTAATCAGCCCCAGCATTTT. The genes are TRBV6-1 and TRBJ1-5; 8 bases are shared with TRBD1. The germline gives CDR1 MNHNS, CDR2 SASEGT. V was clipped by 5 bases and J by 4 bases; unmatched bases: 10. CDR3 length: 16 amino acids.

The table lists this clonotype with a few counts. The J gene is TRBJ2-2, the V gene TRBV6-2 or TRBV6-3; possible D gene TRBD2, 6 bases. The germline CDR1 and CDR2 sequences are MNHEY and SVGEGT. Trimming pared 6 bases from V and 6 bases from J, leaving 11 bases between. The CDR3 contains 13 residues. CDR3 DNA: TGTGCCAGCAGACGTCTAGCGCCCGGGGAGCTGTTTTTT. Its translation: CASRRLAPGELFF.

Concerning this clonotype itself: A read error may account for a junction end that differs from germline. The J gene is TRBJ1-4, the V gene TRBV9; a weak D match, TRBD1 (6 bases). Germline V gene data show CDR1 as SGDLS and CDR2 as YYNGEE. The CDR3 contains 16 residues. The CDR3 DNA reads as TGTGCCAGCAGCGTAGCCCCTGCAGGGGCGGGTGAAAACCTGTTTTTT. It yields the protein CASSVAPAGAGENLFF. The complete variable domain, with remaining parts taken from reference TRBV9 and TRBJ1-4, reads DSGVTQTPKHLITATGQRVTLRCSPRSGDLSVYWYQQSLDQGLQFLIQYYNGEERAKGNILERFSAQQFPDLHSELNLSSLELGDSALYFCASSVAPAGAGENLFFGSGTQLSVL.

This clonotype has just a few counts. The chain couples TRBV6-5 to TRBJ2-1, with 16 bases aligning to TRBD2. Trimming cost V 0 bases and J 3 bases; bases outside gene matches: 5. This CDR3 comprises 19 residues. Germline V gene lookup returns CDR1 MNHEY and CDR2 SVGAGI. CDR3 region: CASSYSPGLAGGHYNEQFF. The CDR3 DNA is TGTGCCAGCAGTTACTCTCCGGGACTAGCGGGAGGGCACTACAATGAGCAGTTCTTC.

This clonotype has at least ten counts. The rearrangement links TRBV7-2 to TRBJ2-1; unclear D gene. The CDR3 runs to 13 residues. The ends were cut back, 5 bases at V and 8 bases at J, with 13 bases in the middle. CDR1 is SGHTA and CDR2 is FQGNSA in the germline V gene. CDR3: CASSPPPWDEQFF. Here the CDR3 DNA reads TGTGCCAGCAGCCCTCCCCCCTGGGATGAGCAGTTCTTC. Using reference TRBV7-2 and TRBJ2-1 for the parts outside the CDR3, the full variable domain is GAGVSQSPSNKVTEKGKDVELRCDPISGHTALYWYRQSLGQGLEFLIYFQGNSAPDKSGLPSDRFSAERTGGSVSTLTIQRTQQEDSAVYLCASSPPPWDEQFFGPGTRLTVL.

This clonotype was seen ten or more times. V usage is TRBV12-3 or TRBV12-4 and J usage is TRBJ2-7, with a possible D match to TRBD1 (6 bases). The CDR3 is 15 residues long. V was pared by 5 bases and J by 4 bases, with 18 bases between. This CDR3 reads CASSLSGQESYEQYF. The CDR3 DNA reads TGTGCCAGCAGTCTATCGGGACAAGAAAGTTACGAGCAGTACTTC.

This clonotype was seen many times. The rearrangement links TRBV29-1 to TRBJ2-1; TRBD2 might be the D (6 bases). The CDR3 covers 15 residues. V lost 4 bases to trimming and J lost 3 bases, with 16 bases between them. Per germline, CDR1 SQVTM and CDR2 ANQGSEA. The CDR3 sequence: CSVGLGSGGYNEQFF. CDR3 DNA: TGCAGCGTTGGGCTTGGTAGCGGTGGCTACAATGAGCAGTTCTTC.

The gene calls are TRBV6-5 and TRBJ2-1; maybe TRBD1 (5 bases). CDR1 is MNHEY and CDR2 is SVGAGI in the germline V gene. The ends were cut back, 0 bases at V and 9 bases at J, with 12 bases in the middle. The CDR3 length is 14 residues. CDR3 amino acids: CASSYSIDSVEQFF. CDR3 bases: TGTGCCAGCAGTTACTCAATCGACAGTGTTGAGCAGTTCTTC.

This clonotype was recorded a few times. This sequence joins TRBV5-4 and TRBJ2-1, with TRBD2 identical over 11 bases. The CDR3 is 15 residues long. With V trimmed by 2 bases and J by 6 bases, 4 bases remained unmatched. CDR1 and CDR2 from the germline V gene are SGHNT and YYREEE (reference sequence). The CDR3 bases are TGTGCCAGCAGCTTCGCACTAGCGGGAGTCAATGAGCAGTTCTTC. Amino acids: CASSFALAGVNEQFF.

The rearrangement joins TRBV28 to TRBJ1-5; D uncertain. This CDR3 contains 19 residues. Trimming stripped 7 bases from V and 4 bases from J, with 29 bases between. The V gene's germline CDR1 is MDHEN and CDR2 SYDVKM. CDR3 amino acids: CASTLSGPGSLIANQPQHF. The CDR3 nucleotides are TGTGCCAGCACCCTATCAGGACCGGGTAGCCTAATAGCAAATCAGCCCCAGCATTTT.

The V call is TRBV2, the J call TRBJ2-2, with D hard to call. The ends were cut back, 6 bases at V and 1 base at J, with 9 bases in the middle. CDR3 size: 14 residues. Looked up from germline, CDR1 is SNHLY and CDR2 is FYNNEI. The CDR3 bases are TGTGCCAGCAGGGGTTCTGAGAACACCGGGGAGCTGTTTTTT. Protein product: CASRGSENTGELFF. The full variable domain, rest sourced from reference TRBV2 and TRBJ2-2, is EPEVTQTPSHQVTQMGQEVILRCVPISNHLYFYWYRQILGQKVEFLVSFYNNEISEKSEIFDDQFSVERPDGSNFTLKIRSTKLEDSAMYFCASRGSENTGELFFGEGSRLTVL.

This clonotype was observed at least ten times. The chain carries TRBV5-5 and TRBJ2-7, with TRBD2 identical over 7 bases. Germline V gene lookup returns CDR1 SGHKS and CDR2 YYEKEE (reference sequence). This CDR3 has 14 residues. V gave up 2 bases and J gave up 5 bases; unmatched junction bases: 7. The CDR3 here is CASSFPGGSHEQYF. The CDR3 DNA reads TGTGCCAGCAGCTTCCCGGGCGGGAGCCACGAGCAGTACTTC.

This clonotype was detected ten times or more. The chain links TRBV7-7 to TRBJ2-5; the D is unclear. The V gene lost 5 bases and the J gene lost 3 bases, with 10 bases spanning the gap. The CDR3 consists of 13 residues. Germline V gene sequence: CDR1 SSHAT, CDR2 FNYEAQ (reference sequence). The DNA of the CDR3 is TGTGCCAGCAGCGAGGACGGAAAAGAGACCCAGTACTTC. Translation gives CASSEDGKETQYF. Using reference TRBV7-7 and TRBJ2-5 for the parts outside the CDR3, the full variable domain is GAGVSQSPRYKVTKRGQDVTLRCDPISSHATLYWYQQALGQGPEFLTYFNYEAQPDKSGLPSDRFSAERPEGSISTLTIQRTEQRDSAMYRCASSEDGKETQYFGPGTRLLVL.

The genes are TRBV27 and TRBJ1-6; D is ambiguous. CDR3 size: 14 residues. Trimming cost V 6 bases and J 7 bases, with 13 bases left between them. Germline V gene lookup returns CDR1 MNHEY and CDR2 SMNVEV (reference sequence). The CDR3 protein is CASRGRVVNSPLHF. DNA for the CDR3: TGTGCCAGCAGAGGAAGAGTTGTAAATTCACCCCTCCACTTT.

The chain has TRBV19 and TRBJ2-6; 10 positions match TRBD1. Germline assignment: CDR1 LNHDA and CDR2 SQIVND (reference sequence). The CDR3 consists of 17 residues. J lost 2 bases, V lost 7 bases, and 8 bases had no gene match. In nucleotides, the CDR3 is TGTGCCAGTATCCTGACAGGGGGCGCACCTGGGGCCAACGTCCTGACTTTC. This gives the protein CASILTGGAPGANVLTF.

This clonotype was recorded a few times. The rearrangement uses TRBV28 and TRBJ1-5, with 8 bases matching TRBD1. This CDR3 is 13 amino acids long. V shed 6 bases and J 3 bases; nucleotides not matched to a gene: 1. Germline CDR1 MDHEN, CDR2 SYDVKM. CDR3 DNA sequence: TGTGCCAGCAGGACAGGGGACAATCAGCCCCAGCATTTT. Its translation is CASRTGDNQPQHF.

This clonotype showed up many times. The CDR3, as DNA: TGTGCCAGCAGTTTGGGAGTGTTGGGGGCCAACGTCCTGACTTTC. It codes for CASSLGVLGANVLTF. J is TRBJ2-6 and V is TRBV28, with D perhaps matching TRBD2 (5 bases). V shed 3 bases and J shed 4 bases, with 10 bases lying between them. The CDR3 sequence is 15 residues long. CDR1 is MDHEN, CDR2 SYDVKM, per germline.

In the case of this clonotype: With a much larger clone just one base away, this may be a read error. V gene TRBV12-3 or TRBV12-4 combines with J gene TRBJ2-1; D is ambiguous. This CDR3 has 11 residues. The CDR3 nucleotides are TGTGCCTGCAGCAATTTATCTGAGCAGTTCTTC. Its translation: CACSNLSEQFF.